This record concerns one T cell receptor beta chain sequence. Its cognate antigen is unknown. This entry comes from a study of cytomegalovirus exposure and HLA in healthy donors. Findings and caveats of the study: Rare TCR sequences dominated, though some public TCRs recurred in many donors. Specificity for CMV antigens was confirmed in vitro for a few of the CMV-associated chains. Association of a missense DCLRE1C variant with TCR beta V- and J-gene trimming was reported in a later analysis. A later look showed TCR association rates differing by HLA locus, highest for DRB1 and lowest for HLA-C.

Trimming cost V 1 base and J 2 bases; bases outside gene matches: 4. The CDR3 spans 17 residues. Germline CDR1 is MNHEY and CDR2 is SMNVEV (reference sequence). Researchers ran the PCR with 60 Vbeta and 13 Jbeta primers. The method was immunoSEQ multiplex PCR; TCRdb's version includes in-frame clones alone and lacks a portion of them. The table includes roughly 100,000 clones, approximately 70% detected once. This chain links TRBV27 with TRBJ2-5; TRBD2 aligns across 13 bases. The receptor comes from a man in his forties in good health and CMV-seronegative. The sample consisted of PBMCs. CDR3: CASSLFGLAGVQETQYF. CDR3 DNA sequence: TGTGCCAGCAGTTTATTCGGACTAGCGGGGGTGCAAGAGACCCAGTACTTC.